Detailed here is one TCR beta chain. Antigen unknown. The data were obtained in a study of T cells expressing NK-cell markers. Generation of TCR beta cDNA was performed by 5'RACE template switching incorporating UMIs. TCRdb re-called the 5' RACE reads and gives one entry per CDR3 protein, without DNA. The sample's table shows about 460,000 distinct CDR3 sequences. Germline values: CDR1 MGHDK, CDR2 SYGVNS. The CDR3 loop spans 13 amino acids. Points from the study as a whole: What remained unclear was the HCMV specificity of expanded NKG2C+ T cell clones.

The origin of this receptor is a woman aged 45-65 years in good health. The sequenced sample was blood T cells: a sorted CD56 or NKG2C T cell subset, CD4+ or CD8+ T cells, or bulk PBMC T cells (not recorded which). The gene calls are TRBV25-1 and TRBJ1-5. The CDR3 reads CASSGGSQQPQHF.